This passage covers 10 T cell receptor beta chains from one sample sequenced in a study of T cell repertoires in cytomegalovirus infection. MiXCR, run by TCRdb on the reads, gives a single entry per CDR3 protein. The sample records about 700,000 distinct CDR3 sequences, 30% to 40% being singletons. No antigen is known for these receptors. The sequencing here drew on cultured PBMCs, taken from culture after CMV antigen stimulation. The source of these receptors is a human donor in good health (CMV status not recorded). Some clones in this sample may be carry-over from other donors' samples.

The chain couples TRBV12-3 or TRBV12-4 to TRBJ1-3; D might be TRBD1 (5 bases). CDR3 length: 14 amino acids. With 7 bases removed from V and 1 base from J, the gap between germline ends came to 11 bases. CDR3 nucleotide sequence: TGTGCCAGCAACCTTCAGGGTTCTGGAAACACCATATATTTT. Amino acid sequence: CASNLQGSGNTIYF.

The J gene is TRBJ1-1, the V gene TRBV20-1, with 10 bases identical to TRBD1. The CDR3 runs to 14 residues. CDR1 DFQATT and CDR2 SNEGSKA come from the germline V gene (reference sequence). J gave up 1 base and V 5 bases, and 4 bases lay outside the gene matches. The CDR3 here is CSAGDRGWNTEAFF. Here the CDR3 DNA reads TGCAGTGCTGGGGACAGGGGCTGGAACACTGAAGCTTTCTTT.

Ten or more counts support this clonotype. CDR3 sequence reads: CASSLAVGQETQYF. The CDR3 coding sequence is TGTGCCAGCAGCTTAGCGGTAGGCCAAGAGACCCAGTACTTC. The chain uses TRBV7-2 and TRBJ2-5; the D is unclear. Trimming removed 0 bases at V and 1 base at J, with 6 bases between. In germline, CDR1 is SGHTA, CDR2 FQGNSA. The length of the CDR3 is 14 residues.

The chain links TRBV20-1 to TRBJ2-5, with D tentatively TRBD1 or TRBD2 (5 bases each). The length of the CDR3 is 13 residues. Germline lookup yields CDR1 DFQATT and CDR2 SNEGSKA (reference sequence). The V and J ends lost 4 bases and 5 bases respectively, with 14 bases between them. CDR3 coding DNA: TGCAGTGCTACAGGGCCCACGGGGGAGACCCAGTACTTC. This encodes CSATGPTGETQYF.

This rearrangement joins TRBV20-1 to TRBJ2-3; a possible D gene is TRBD2 (6 bases). The CDR3 runs to 15 residues. V was trimmed by 0 bases and J by 3 bases, leaving 13 bases between them. Germline loops: CDR1 DFQATT, CDR2 SNEGSKA (reference sequence). CDR3 sequence (DNA): TGCAGTGCTAGAGATTATCAGGGAGGAACAGATACGCAGTATTTT. Protein product: CSARDYQGGTDTQYF.

The chain employs TRBV19 and TRBJ2-5; 9 bases fit TRBD2. The CDR3 length is 16 residues. J gave up 7 bases and V 5 bases, and 14 bases lay outside the gene matches. In germline, CDR1 is LNHDA, CDR2 SQIVND (reference sequence). CDR3 sequence reads: CASSGGGGRASATQYF. CDR3 nucleotide sequence: TGTGCCAGTAGTGGTGGCGGCGGGAGGGCCTCTGCGACCCAGTACTTC.

For the CDR3, the DNA is TGTGCCAGCAGCTTCAGGGGGCTCGACACCGGGGAGCTGTTTTTT. As protein: CASSFRGLDTGELFF. This chain connects TRBV11-2 to TRBJ2-2; 8 nucleotides match TRBD1. The CDR3 contains 15 residues. Germline CDR1 SGHAT, CDR2 FQNNGV. V gave up 3 bases and J gave up 3 bases; unmatched junction bases: 3.

J is TRBJ1-1 and V is TRBV14; D is unresolved. The germline V gene encodes CDR1 SGHDN and CDR2 FVKESK. This CDR3 is 13 amino acids long. The V end lost 4 bases, the J end lost 1 base, and 7 bases lay between the germline ends. CDR3 nucleotides: TGTGCCAGCAGCCGGATAAAGAACACTGAAGCTTTCTTT. This encodes CASSRIKNTEAFF.

The chain uses TRBV20-1 and TRBJ2-2, with 7 bases that match TRBD2. Germline loops: CDR1 DFQATT, CDR2 SNEGSKA (reference sequence). The CDR3 runs to 13 residues. V dropped 6 bases and J dropped 7; count of bases not matched to a gene: 8. DNA of the CDR3: TGCAGTGCATCAGAGGGACTATACGGGGAGCTGTTTTTT. Its protein is CSASEGLYGELFF.

This clonotype was seen only a few times. The rearrangement links TRBV19 to TRBJ2-2, with 9 bases aligning to TRBD1. CDR3 size: 16 residues. The germline CDR1 and CDR2 sequences are LNHDA and SQIVND (reference sequence). Trimming cost V 3 bases and J 2 bases; bases outside gene matches: 4. The CDR3 DNA reads TGTGCCAGTAGTATCGACAGGGGGTTTAACACCGGGGAGCTGTTTTTT. As protein: CASSIDRGFNTGELFF. Full variable domain (missing parts from reference TRBV19 and TRBJ2-2): DGGITQSPKYLFRKEGQNVTLSCEQNLNHDAMYWYRQDPGQGLRLIYYSQIVNDFQKGDIAEGYSVSREKKESFPLTVTSAQKNPTAFYLCASSIDRGFNTGELFFGEGSRLTVL.